This TCR beta chain was observed in a study of blood T cells in healthy people across ages. The CDR3 runs to 16 residues. The germline CDR1 and CDR2 sequences are SGHTA and FQGNSA. V lost 3 bases and J 0 bases, leaving 14 bases between the germline ends. PCR was performed a second time for about 7 to 11 cycles using a sample-barcoded 5' primer and a J-beta primer mix. From the 5' RACE reads, TCRdb called clonotypes with MiXCR, one entry per CDR3 protein. The repertoire holds 1.5 million or so distinct CDR3 sequences, with under 55% as singletons. The receptor was derived from a woman younger than 35 in good health. The sample consisted of blood. The chain has TRBV7-2 and TRBJ1-2; TRBD1 might be the D (5 bases). CDR3 sequence (DNA): TGTGCCAGCAGCTTCCGCCGACAGAAATCTAACTATGGCTACACCTTC. Translating gives CASSFRRQKSNYGYTF.